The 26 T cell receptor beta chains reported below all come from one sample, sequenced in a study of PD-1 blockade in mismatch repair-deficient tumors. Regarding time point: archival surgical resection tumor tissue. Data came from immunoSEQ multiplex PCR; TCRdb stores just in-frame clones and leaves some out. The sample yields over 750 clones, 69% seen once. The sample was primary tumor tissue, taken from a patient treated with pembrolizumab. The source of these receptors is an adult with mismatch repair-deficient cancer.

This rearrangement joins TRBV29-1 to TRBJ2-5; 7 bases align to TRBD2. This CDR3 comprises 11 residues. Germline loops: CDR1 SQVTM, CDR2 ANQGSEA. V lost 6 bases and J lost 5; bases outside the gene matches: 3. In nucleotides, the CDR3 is TGCAGCGTACTGCGGGGGGAGACCCAGTACTTC. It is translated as CSVLRGETQYF.

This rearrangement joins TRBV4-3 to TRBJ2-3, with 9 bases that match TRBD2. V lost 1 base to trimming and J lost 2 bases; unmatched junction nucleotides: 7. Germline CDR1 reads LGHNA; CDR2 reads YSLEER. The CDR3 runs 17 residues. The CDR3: CASSQGAAGGLTDTQYF. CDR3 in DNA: TGCGCCAGCAGCCAAGGAGCAGCGGGAGGTCTCACAGATACGCAGTATTTT.

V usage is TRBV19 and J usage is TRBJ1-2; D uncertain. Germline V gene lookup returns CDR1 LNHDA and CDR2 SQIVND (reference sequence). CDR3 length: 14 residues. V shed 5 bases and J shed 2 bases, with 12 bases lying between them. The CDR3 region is CASSSDIGNYGYTF. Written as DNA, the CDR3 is TGTGCCAGTAGTTCCGACATAGGGAACTATGGCTACACCTTC.

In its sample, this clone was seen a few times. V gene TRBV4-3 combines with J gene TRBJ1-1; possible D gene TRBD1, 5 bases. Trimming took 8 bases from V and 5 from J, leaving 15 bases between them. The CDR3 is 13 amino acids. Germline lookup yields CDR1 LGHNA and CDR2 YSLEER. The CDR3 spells CASRLNRRTEAFF. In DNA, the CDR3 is TGCGCCAGCCGACTCAACAGGAGGACTGAAGCTTTCTTT.

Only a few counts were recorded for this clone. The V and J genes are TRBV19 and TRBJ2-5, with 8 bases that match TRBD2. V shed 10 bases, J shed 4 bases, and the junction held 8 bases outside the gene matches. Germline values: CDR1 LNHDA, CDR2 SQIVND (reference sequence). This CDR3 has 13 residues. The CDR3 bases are TGTGCCACCAACGGGGGGGCGGGAGAGACCCAGTACTTC. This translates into CATNGGAGETQYF.

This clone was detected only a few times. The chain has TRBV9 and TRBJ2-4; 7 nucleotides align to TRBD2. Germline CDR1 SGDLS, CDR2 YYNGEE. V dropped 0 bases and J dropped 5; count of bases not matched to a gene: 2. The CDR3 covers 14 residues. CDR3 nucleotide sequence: TGTGCCAGCAGCGTAGGTCTAGCGGAAAACATTCAGTACTTC. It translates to CASSVGLAENIQYF.

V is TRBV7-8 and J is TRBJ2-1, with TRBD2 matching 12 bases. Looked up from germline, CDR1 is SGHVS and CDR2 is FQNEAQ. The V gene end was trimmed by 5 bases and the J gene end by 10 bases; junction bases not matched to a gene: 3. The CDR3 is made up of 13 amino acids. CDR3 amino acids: CASSRLAGAEQFF. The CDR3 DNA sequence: TGTGCCAGCAGCCGACTAGCGGGAGCCGAGCAGTTCTTC.

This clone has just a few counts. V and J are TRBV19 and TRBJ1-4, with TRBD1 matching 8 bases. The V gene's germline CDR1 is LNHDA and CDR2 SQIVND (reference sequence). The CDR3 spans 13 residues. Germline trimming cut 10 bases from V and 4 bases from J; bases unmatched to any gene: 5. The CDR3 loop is CATSGGVNEKLFF. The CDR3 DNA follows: TGTGCCACCTCAGGGGGCGTTAATGAAAAACTGTTTTTT.

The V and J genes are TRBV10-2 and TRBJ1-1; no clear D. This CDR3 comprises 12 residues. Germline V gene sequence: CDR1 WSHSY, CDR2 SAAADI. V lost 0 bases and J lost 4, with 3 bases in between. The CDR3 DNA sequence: TGCGCCAGCAGTGAGTCAACCACTGAAGCTTTCTTT. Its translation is CASSESTTEAFF.

CDR3 nucleotides: TGTGCCAGCAGCTTAGAACTAGCGGGATTCACCGGGGAGCTGTTTTTT. Encoded protein: CASSLELAGFTGELFF. The chain joins TRBV7-2 to TRBJ2-2; 10 positions match TRBD2. The trim removed 1 base at V and 4 bases at J, leaving 3 bases unmatched. Per the germline V gene, CDR1 is SGHTA and CDR2 is FQGNSA. The CDR3 loop spans 16 amino acids.

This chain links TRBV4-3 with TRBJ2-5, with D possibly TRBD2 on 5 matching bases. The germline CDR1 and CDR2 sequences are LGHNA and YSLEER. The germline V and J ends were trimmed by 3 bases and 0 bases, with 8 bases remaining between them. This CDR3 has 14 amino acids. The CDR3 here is CASSQAADQETQYF. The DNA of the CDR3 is TGCGCCAGCAGCCAGGCAGCGGACCAAGAGACCCAGTACTTC.

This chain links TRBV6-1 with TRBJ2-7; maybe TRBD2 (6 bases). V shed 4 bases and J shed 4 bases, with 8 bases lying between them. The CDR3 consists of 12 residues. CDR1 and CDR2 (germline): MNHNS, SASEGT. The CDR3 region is CASSGLVYEQYF. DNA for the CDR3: TGTGCCAGCAGTGGACTAGTTTACGAGCAGTACTTC.

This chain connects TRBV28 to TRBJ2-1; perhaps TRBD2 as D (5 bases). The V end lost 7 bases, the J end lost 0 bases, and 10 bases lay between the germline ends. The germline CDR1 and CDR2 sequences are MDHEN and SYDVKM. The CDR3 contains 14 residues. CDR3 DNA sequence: TGTGCCAGCAAGTCGGGGAGCTCCTACAATGAGCAGTTCTTC. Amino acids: CASKSGSSYNEQFF.

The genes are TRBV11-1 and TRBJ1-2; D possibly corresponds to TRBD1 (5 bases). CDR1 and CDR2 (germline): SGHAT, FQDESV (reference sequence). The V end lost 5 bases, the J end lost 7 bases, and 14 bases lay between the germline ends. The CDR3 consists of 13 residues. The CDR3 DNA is TGTGCCAGCAGCACCGCGGGGGTAGGTGGCTACACCTTC. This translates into CASSTAGVGGYTF.

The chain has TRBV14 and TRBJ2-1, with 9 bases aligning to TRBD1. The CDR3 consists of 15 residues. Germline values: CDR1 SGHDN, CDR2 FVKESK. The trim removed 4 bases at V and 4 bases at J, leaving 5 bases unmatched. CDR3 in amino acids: CASSPRDRAYNEQFF. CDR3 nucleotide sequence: TGTGCCAGCAGCCCGCGGGACAGGGCGTACAATGAGCAGTTCTTC.

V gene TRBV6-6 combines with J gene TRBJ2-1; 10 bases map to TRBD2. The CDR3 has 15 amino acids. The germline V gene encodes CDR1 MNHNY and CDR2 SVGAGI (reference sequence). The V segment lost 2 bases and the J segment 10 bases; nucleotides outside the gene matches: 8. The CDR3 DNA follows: TGTGCCAGCAGTTACCGGCTAGCGGGAGCAGACGAGCAGTTCTTC. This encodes CASSYRLAGADEQFF.

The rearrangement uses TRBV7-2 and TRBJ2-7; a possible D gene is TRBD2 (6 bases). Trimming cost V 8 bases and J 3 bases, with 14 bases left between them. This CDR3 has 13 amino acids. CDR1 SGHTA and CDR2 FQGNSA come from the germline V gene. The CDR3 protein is CASALSGFYEQYF. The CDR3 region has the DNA TGTGCCAGCGCCCTTAGCGGATTCTACGAGCAGTACTTC.

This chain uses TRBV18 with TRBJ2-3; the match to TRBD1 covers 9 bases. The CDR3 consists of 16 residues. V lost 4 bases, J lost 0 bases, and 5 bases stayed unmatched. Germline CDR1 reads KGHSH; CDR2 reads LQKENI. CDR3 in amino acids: CASSQGTGTSTDTQYF. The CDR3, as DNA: TGTGCCAGCTCACAGGGGACAGGGACTAGCACAGATACGCAGTATTTT.

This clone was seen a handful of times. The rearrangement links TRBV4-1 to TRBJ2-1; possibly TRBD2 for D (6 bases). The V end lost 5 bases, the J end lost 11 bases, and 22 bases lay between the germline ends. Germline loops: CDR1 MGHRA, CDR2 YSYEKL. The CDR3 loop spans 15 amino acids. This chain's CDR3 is CASSGTQLEGLQQFF. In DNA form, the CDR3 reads TGCGCCAGCAGCGGGACCCAATTGGAGGGACTCCAGCAGTTCTTC.

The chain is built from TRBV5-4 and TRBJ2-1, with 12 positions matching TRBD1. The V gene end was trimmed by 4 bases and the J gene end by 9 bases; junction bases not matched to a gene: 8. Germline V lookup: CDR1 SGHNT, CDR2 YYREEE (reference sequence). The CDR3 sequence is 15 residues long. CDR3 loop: CASSLRDRGRGEQFF. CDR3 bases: TGTGCCAGCAGCCTCCGGGACAGGGGGCGCGGTGAGCAGTTCTTC. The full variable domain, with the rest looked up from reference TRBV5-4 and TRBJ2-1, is ETGVTQSPTHLIKTRGQQVTLRCSSQSGHNTVSWYQQALGQGPQFIFQYYREEENGRGNFPPRFSGLQFPNYSSELNVNALELDDSALYLCASSLRDRGRGEQFFGPGTRLTVL.

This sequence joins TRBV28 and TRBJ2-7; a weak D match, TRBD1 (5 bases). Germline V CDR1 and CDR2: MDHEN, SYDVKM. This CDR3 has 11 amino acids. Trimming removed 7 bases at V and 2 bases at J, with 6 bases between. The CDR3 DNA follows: TGTGCCAGCACAGGGACCTACGAGCAGTACTTC. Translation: CASTGTYEQYF.

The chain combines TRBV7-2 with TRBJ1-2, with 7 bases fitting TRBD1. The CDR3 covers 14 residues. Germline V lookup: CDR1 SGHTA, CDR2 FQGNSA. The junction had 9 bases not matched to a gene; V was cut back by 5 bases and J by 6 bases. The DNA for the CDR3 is TGTGCCAGCAGCCCCGAGACAGGGAGACATGGCTACACCTTC. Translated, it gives CASSPETGRHGYTF. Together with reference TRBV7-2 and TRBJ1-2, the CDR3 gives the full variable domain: GAGVSQSPSNKVTEKGKDVELRCDPISGHTALYWYRQSLGQGLEFLIYFQGNSAPDKSGLPSDRFSAERTGGSVSTLTIQRTQQEDSAVYLCASSPETGRHGYTFGSGTRLTVV.

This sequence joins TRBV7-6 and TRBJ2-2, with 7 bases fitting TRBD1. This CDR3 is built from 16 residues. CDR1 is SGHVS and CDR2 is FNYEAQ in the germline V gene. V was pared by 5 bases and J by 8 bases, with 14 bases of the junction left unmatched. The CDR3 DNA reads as TGTGCCAGCAGCCATTTAACAGGGGCCCCCGGAGGGGAGCTGTTTTTT. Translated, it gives CASSHLTGAPGGELFF.

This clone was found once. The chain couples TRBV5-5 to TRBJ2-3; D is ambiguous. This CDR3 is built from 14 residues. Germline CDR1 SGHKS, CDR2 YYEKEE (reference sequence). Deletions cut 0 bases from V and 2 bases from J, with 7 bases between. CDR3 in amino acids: CASSLVYYTDTQYF. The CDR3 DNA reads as TGTGCCAGCAGCTTGGTCTACTACACAGATACGCAGTATTTT.

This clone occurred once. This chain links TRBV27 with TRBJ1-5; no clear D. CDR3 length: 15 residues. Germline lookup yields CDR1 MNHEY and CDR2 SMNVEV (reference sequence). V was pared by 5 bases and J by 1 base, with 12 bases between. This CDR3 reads CASSARRGSNQPQHF. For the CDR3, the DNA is TGTGCCAGCAGTGCCCGGCGTGGGAGCAATCAGCCCCAGCATTTT.

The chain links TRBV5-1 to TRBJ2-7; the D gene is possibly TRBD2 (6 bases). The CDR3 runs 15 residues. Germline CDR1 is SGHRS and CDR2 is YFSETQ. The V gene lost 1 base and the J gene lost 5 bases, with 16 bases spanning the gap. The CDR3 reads CASSLYTGSRDEQYF. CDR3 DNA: TGCGCCAGCAGCTTGTACACCGGGAGTAGGGACGAGCAGTACTTC.